Given below is one T cell receptor (beta chain) in context. Its specificity is unknown. This entry is derived from a study of cytomegalovirus exposure and HLA in healthy donors. Germline CDR1 and CDR2: MGHDK and SYGVNS. With 3 bases clipped from V and 10 bases from J, the junction kept 11 bases outside the gene matches. CDR3 length: 16 amino acids. Study results and caveats: In a later analysis, TCR association rates varied by HLA locus: DRB1 most, HLA-C fewest. The analysis excluded some indistinguishable V segments, including TRBV6-2 and TRBV6-3. According to reports, the classifier identified cytomegalovirus status with high specificity and sensitivity. Roughly uniform sequencing depth across donors was assumed, possibly incorrectly.

Vbeta (60) and Jbeta (13) primers were used in the PCR. The data were produced by immunoSEQ multiplex PCR, yet TCRdb's version contains in-frame clones alone and is incomplete. The table lists roughly 150,000 clones, around 66% of them singletons, with about 3% in the top ten. The receptor's source is a woman in her twenties or thirties in good health and CMV-seropositive. This sequence joins TRBV25-1 and TRBJ2-1; 11 bases map to TRBD2. The specimen was PBMCs. The CDR3 spells CASSDIAGGRGEEQFF. In DNA, the CDR3 is TGTGCCAGCAGTGATATAGCGGGGGGGCGAGGAGAAGAGCAGTTCTTC.